The clone carrying this T cell receptor (beta chain) showed up just once. This sample is drawn from a study of OX40 agonist ivuxolimab in advanced cancers. Data came from immunoSEQ multiplex PCR; TCRdb stores just in-frame clones and leaves some out. The repertoire has roughly 40,000 clones, 80% to 90% of them found once; the top ten carry 4% to 5%. The CDR3 spans 13 residues. V was trimmed by 7 bases and J by 3 bases, leaving 12 bases between them. Germline V gene lookup returns CDR1 SNHLY and CDR2 FYNNEI. The chain combines TRBV2 with TRBJ1-2; D is unresolved. The input for sequencing was CD4+ or CD8+ T cells sorted from blood, taken in a trial of the OX40 agonist ivuxolimab. The receptor comes from an adult with an advanced solid tumor such as melanoma, head and neck, liver or kidney cancer. CDR3 region: CASIPSVYYGYTF. The DNA for the CDR3 is TGTGCCAGCATCCCATCGGTCTACTATGGCTACACCTTC.